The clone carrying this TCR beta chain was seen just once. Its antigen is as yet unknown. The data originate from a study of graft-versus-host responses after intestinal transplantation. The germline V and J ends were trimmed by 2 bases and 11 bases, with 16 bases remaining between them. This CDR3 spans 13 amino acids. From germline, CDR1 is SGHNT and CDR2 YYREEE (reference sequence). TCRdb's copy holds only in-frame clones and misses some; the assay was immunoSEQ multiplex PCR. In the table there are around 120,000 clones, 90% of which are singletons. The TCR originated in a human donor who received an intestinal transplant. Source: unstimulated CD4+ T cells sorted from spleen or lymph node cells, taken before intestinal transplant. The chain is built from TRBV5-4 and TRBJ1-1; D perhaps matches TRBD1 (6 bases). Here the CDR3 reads CASSFMGAPTAFF. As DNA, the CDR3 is TGTGCCAGCAGCTTCATGGGGGCCCCAACGGCTTTCTTT.